This T cell receptor beta chain is from a study of cytotoxic CD8 clonotypes in ibrutinib-treated CLL. Sequenced by immunoSEQ multiplex PCR; TCRdb stores in-frame clones only, minus some. The table shows under 300,000 clones, with 70% occurring only once. Material: PBMCs, obtained after 24 months of ibrutinib treatment. The sequence was obtained from a human donor with chronic lymphocytic leukemia.

CDR3 bases: TGTGCCAGTAGTGGCTCCGGCACTAGTCCCGACACAGATACGCAGTATTTT. Translation gives CASSGSGTSPDTDTQYF. This sequence joins TRBV19 and TRBJ2-3; TRBD2 is a possible D gene (5 bases). Per germline, CDR1 LNHDA and CDR2 SQIVND (reference sequence). The CDR3 is made up of 17 amino acids. Trimming took off 5 bases at V and 2 bases at J, with 20 bases between the two ends.